This TCR beta chain was found in a study of T cell responses to AZD1222 COVID-19 vaccine (dated by TCRdb to the early 2020s). Background on the whole study: AZD1222 recipients given second doses at about 4 weeks or at about 12 weeks were pooled, since spike-specific TCR depth and breadth were not found to differ between the two schedules. Trial participants were enrolled by age into subgroups of 18-55, 56-69 and 70-plus years, and around 140, 26 and 57 TCR-sequenced participants, respectively, were included in these subgroups. A total of roughly 240 trial participants underwent TCR sequencing, of whom 200 to 220 received two doses of AZD1222 and some 25 received two doses of the MenACWY control vaccine.

With respect to this clone: Its antigen remains undetermined. No base-level quality is on record; no much larger clone is a single base apart.

The time point label, as the study defines it: baseline before first vaccination. Vaccinee samples came from UK trials COV001 and COV002, including a single-blind randomized controlled phase 2/3 trial of AZD1222 (ChAdOx1 nCoV-19) in healthy adults. Trial participant PBMC samples were collected at day 0 and day 28 after the second dose for TCRbeta chain sequencing. Broader findings and caveats from the paper: Participants were mostly white British, with more females than males. The authors suggested clonal diversity may have been underestimated. The 56-69-year group was small, and its depth increase did not reach significance, likely because of low power. Spike-specific TCR breadth and depth rose significantly after two AZD1222 doses compared with day 0 and with MenACWY recipients. Only five to seven AZD1222 recipients were SARS-CoV-2 seropositive at baseline, limiting conclusions about previously exposed vaccinees. Because no day 14 peak-response samples were available, repertoires were characterized only after the peak T cell response. The whole spike protein was spanned by vaccine-associated CD4 TCRs, and dominant responses were seen in regions 160-218 and 743-854. Epitopes outside the regions mutated in the B.1.351 and B.1.1.7 variants were reportedly recognized by nearly half of the unique spike-specific TCRs.

The CDR3 regions of human TCRbeta chains were subjected to immunosequencing. In the authors' own workflow: Repertoire TCRs were matched against a reference library of SARS-CoV-2-specific TCRs generated with the MIRA antigen-specificity platform. Breadth meant the fraction of unique TCRs that were SARS-CoV-2-associated, whereas depth meant the fraction of total T cells that were SARS-CoV-2-associated. Using the MIRA data, each spike-specific TCR was mapped to the spike region that the TCR reacts to and placed in a CD4 or CD8 class. Log10-transformed breadth and depth values were compared by one-way ANOVA with Sidak's multiple comparisons tests. TCRdb carries this immuneACCESS record with in-frame sequences only. Its versions omit some clonotypes, under half of them owing to an unresolved V gene in the studies checked, with the rest unexplained. That table supplies the V and J calls and clone size; D and trimming were determined from the DNA. The sample includes about 100,000 clones, with approximately 90% observed a single time. Approximately 2.8% of the sample is in the top ten clones.

From the cysteine up to the phenylalanine, the CDR3 has a length of 16 residues. The DNA shown is the 48-base CDR3, in frame from base 1. Looking up the germline V gene (reference sequence) yields CDR1 LNHDA and CDR2 SQIVND. Trimming accounts for 1 base at V and 6 bases at J, while the number of junction bases matched to no gene is 6. The source was peripheral blood, collected on day 0 of AZD1222 vaccination. The receptor's source is an adult in good health. This chain is built from TRBV19 and TRBJ1-4; TRBD1 matches 9 bases in the middle. The DNA sequence is given as TGTGCCAGTAGTATAGCGTCCGGGACAGGGTATGAAAAACTGTTTTTT. This gives the protein CASSIASGTGYEKLFF.